This TCR beta chain came from a study of vaccination and CD4 T cells after COVID-19. Findings and caveats of the study: Reactive clonotype counts went from median roughly 19 after infection to roughly 38 after vaccination, nonsignificantly.

Treatment reported: roughly 10-day PBMC culture with coronavirus spike peptide pools or control peptides (ViraFEST assay). With the Oncomine TCR Beta short-read assay, DNA from cultured CD4+ T cells was sequenced. From the PCR reads, TCRdb called clonotypes with MiXCR, one entry per CDR3 protein. This table holds about 20,000 distinct CDR3 sequences, just under 55% found once. In the case of this clonotype: Antigen: not known.

The sample consisted of CD4+ T cells from blood, cultured in vitro. The sequence derives from a human donor who had recovered from COVID-19.

As DNA, the CDR3 is TGTGCCAGTAGTCTGAGGGACAGGGGCACCTATAATTCACCCCTCCACTTT. Its protein product is CASSLRDRGTYNSPLHF. The V call is TRBV19, the J call TRBJ1-6; 10 nucleotides agree with TRBD1. Germline CDR1 is LNHDA and CDR2 is SQIVND (reference sequence). This CDR3 contains 17 residues. With V trimmed by 5 bases and J by 2 bases, 6 bases remained unmatched. The entire variable domain, with the rest obtained from reference TRBV19 and TRBJ1-6, is as follows: DGGITQSPKYLFRKEGQNVTLSCEQNLNHDAMYWYRQDPGQGLRLIYYSQIVNDFQKGDIAEGYSVSREKKESFPLTVTSAQKNPTAFYLCASSLRDRGTYNSPLHFGNGTRLTVT.